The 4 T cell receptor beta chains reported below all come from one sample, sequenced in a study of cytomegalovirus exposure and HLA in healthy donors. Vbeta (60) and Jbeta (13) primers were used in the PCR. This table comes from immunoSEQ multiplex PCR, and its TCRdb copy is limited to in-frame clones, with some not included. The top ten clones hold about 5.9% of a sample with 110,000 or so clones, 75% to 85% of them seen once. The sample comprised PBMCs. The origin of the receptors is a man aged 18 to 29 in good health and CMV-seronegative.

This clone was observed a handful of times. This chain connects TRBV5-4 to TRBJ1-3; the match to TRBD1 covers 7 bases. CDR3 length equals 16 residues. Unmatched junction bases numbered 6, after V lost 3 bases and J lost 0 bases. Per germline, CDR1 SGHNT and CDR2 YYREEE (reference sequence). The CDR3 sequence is CASSSLGDSSGNTIYF. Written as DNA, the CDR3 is TGTGCCAGCAGCTCGCTGGGGGACAGCTCTGGAAACACCATATATTTT.

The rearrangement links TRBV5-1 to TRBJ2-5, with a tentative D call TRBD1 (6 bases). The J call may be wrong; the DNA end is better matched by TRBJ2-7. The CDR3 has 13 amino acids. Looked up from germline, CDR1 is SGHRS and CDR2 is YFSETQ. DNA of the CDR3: TGCGCCAGCAGCTCTCAGGGGAGCGGCGAGCAGTACTTC. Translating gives CASSSQGSGEQYF.

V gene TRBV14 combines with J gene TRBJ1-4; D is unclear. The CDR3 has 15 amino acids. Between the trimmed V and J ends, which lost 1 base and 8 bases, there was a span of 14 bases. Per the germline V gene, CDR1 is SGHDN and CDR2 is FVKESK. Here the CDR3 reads CASSQVGGVGEKLFF. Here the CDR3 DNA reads TGTGCCAGCAGCCAAGTGGGCGGGGTTGGAGAAAAACTGTTTTTT.

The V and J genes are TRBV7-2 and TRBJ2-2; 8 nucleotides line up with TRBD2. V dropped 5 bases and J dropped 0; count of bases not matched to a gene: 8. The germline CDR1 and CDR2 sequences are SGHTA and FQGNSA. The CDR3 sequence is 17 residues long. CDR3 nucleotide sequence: TGTGCCAGCAGCCCATTTTCGGGGGGGGCGAACACCGGGGAGCTGTTTTTT. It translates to CASSPFSGGANTGELFF. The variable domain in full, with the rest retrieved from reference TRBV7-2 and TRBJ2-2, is GAGVSQSPSNKVTEKGKDVELRCDPISGHTALYWYRQSLGQGLEFLIYFQGNSAPDKSGLPSDRFSAERTGGSVSTLTIQRTQQEDSAVYLCASSPFSGGANTGELFFGEGSRLTVL.